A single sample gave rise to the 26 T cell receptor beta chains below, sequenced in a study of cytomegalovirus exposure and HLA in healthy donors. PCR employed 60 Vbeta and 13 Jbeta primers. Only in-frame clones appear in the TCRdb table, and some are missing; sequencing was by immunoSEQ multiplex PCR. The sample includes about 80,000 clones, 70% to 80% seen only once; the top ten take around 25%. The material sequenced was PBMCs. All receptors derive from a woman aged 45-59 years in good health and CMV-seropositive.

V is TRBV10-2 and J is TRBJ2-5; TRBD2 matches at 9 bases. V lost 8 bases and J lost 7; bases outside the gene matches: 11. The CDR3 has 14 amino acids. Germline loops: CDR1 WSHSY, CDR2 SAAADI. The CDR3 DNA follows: TGCGCCAGCTGCGACTTAGCGGGAGTGGGGACCCAGTACTTC. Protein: CASCDLAGVGTQYF.

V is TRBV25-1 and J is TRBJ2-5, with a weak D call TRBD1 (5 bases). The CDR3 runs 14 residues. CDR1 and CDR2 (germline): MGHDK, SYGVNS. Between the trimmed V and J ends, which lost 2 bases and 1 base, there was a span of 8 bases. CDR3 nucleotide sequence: TGTGCCAGCAGTGAAGCCAGGGTCCAAGAGACCCAGTACTTC. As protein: CASSEARVQETQYF.

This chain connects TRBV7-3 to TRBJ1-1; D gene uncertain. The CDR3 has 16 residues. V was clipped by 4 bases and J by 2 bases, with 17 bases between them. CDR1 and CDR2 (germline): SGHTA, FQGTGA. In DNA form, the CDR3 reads TGTGCCAGCAGCTCAAGCCCGGGATCGCTAAACACTGAAGCTTTCTTT. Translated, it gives CASSSSPGSLNTEAFF.

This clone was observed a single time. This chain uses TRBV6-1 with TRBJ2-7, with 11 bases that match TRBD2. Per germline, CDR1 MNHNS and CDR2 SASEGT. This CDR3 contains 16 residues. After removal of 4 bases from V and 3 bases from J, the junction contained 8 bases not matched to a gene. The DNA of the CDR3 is TGTGCCAGCAGTGTAACTAGCGGGGGAGGCGGCTACGAGCAGTACTTC. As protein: CASSVTSGGGGYEQYF.

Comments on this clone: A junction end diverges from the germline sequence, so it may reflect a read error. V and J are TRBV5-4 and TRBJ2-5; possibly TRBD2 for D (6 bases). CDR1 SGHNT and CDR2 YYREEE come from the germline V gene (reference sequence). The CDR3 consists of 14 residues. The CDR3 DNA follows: TGTGCCAGCAGCCGGGAGACAAGCCCTAATGCGGAGGACTTC. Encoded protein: CASSRETSPNAEDF.

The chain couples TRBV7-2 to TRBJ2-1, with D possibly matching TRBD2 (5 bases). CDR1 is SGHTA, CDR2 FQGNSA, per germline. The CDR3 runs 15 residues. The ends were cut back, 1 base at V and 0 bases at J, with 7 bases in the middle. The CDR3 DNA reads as TGTGCCAGCAGCTTAGTAGGGAGCTCCTACAATGAGCAGTTCTTC. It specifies CASSLVGSSYNEQFF.

CDR3 nucleotide sequence: TGTGCCAGCAGCTACCAACCGAGACAGGGGAACTATGGCTACACCTTC. Its translation is CASSYQPRQGNYGYTF. V usage is TRBV11-2 and J usage is TRBJ1-2; 8 bases map to TRBD1. The junction had 9 bases not matched to a gene; V was cut back by 4 bases and J by 2 bases. Germline V gene sequence: CDR1 SGHAT, CDR2 FQNNGV. This CDR3 contains 16 residues.

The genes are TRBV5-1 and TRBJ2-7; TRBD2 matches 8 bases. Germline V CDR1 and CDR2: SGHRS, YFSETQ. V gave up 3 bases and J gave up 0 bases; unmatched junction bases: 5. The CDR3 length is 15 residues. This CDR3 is CASSWGLGSSYEQYF. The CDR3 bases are TGCGCCAGCAGCTGGGGACTAGGTAGCTCCTACGAGCAGTACTTC.

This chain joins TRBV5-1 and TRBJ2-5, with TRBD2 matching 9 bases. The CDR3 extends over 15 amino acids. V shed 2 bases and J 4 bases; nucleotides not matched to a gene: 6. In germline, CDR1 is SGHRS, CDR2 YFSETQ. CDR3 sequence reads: CASSFLAGAGETQYF. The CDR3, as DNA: TGCGCCAGCAGCTTCTTAGCGGGAGCGGGAGAGACCCAGTACTTC.

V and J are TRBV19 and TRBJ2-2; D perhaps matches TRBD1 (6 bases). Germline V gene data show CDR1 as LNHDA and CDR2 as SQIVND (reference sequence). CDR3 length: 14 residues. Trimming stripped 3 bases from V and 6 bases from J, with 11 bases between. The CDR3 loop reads CASSIQGIAGELFF. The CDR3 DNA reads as TGTGCCAGTAGTATCCAGGGGATAGCCGGGGAGCTGTTTTTT.

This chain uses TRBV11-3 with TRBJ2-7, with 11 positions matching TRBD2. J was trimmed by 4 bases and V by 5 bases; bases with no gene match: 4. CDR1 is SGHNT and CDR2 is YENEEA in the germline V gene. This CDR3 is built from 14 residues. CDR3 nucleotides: TGTGCCAGCAGCCTCAGACTAGCGGGGTACGAGCAGTACGTC. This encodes CASSLRLAGYEQYV.

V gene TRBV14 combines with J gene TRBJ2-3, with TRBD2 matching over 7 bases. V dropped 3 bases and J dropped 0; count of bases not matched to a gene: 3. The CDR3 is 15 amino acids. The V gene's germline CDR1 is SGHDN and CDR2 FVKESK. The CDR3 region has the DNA TGTGCCAGCAGCCAGGGGGGGAGTAGCACAGATACGCAGTATTTT. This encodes CASSQGGSSTDTQYF.

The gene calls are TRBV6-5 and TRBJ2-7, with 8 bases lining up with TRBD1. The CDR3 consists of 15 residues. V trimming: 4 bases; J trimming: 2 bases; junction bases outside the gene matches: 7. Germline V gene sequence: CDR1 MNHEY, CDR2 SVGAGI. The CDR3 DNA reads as TGTGCCAGCAGTTCCACGACAGGGGTCGCCTACGAGCAGTACTTC. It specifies CASSSTTGVAYEQYF.

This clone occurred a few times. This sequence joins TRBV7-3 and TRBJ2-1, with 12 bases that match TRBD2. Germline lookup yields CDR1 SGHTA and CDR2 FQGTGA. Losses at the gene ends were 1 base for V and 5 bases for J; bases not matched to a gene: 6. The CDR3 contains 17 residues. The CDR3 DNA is TGTGCCAGCAGCTTAAGACTAGCGGGAGAGGGTAACAATGAGCAGTTCTTC. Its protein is CASSLRLAGEGNNEQFF.

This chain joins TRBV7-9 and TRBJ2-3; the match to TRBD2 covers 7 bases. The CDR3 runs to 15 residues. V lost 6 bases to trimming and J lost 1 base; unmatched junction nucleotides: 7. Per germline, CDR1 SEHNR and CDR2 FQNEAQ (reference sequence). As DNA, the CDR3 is TGTGCCAGCAGTCTGCCGGGGGGTGGCACAGATACGCAGTATTTT. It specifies CASSLPGGGTDTQYF.

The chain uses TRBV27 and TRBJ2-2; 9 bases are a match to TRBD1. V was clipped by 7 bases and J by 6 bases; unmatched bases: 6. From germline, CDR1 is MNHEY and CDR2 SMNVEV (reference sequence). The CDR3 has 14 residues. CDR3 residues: CASTGQGPSGELFF. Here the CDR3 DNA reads TGTGCCAGCACGGGACAGGGACCGTCCGGGGAGCTGTTTTTT.

The CDR3 region is CASSPPGYNEQFF. Written as DNA, the CDR3 is TGTGCCAGCAGTCCCCCGGGGTACAATGAGCAGTTCTTC. The genes are TRBV27 and TRBJ2-1, with a possible D match to TRBD2 (5 bases). This CDR3 comprises 13 residues. The V end was cut by 5 bases, the J end by 4 bases, with 9 bases between. The germline V gene has CDR1 MNHEY and CDR2 SMNVEV (reference sequence).

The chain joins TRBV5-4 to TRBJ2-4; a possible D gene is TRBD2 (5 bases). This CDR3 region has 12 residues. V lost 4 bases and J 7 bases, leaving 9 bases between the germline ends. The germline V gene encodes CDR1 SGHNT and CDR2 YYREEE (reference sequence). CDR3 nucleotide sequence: TGTGCCAGCAGCGGACTGGCTAACATTCAGTACTTC. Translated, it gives CASSGLANIQYF.

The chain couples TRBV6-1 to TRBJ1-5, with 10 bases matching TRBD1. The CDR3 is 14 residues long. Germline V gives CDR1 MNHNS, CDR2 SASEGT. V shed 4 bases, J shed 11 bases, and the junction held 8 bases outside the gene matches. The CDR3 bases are TGTGCCAGCAGTGGTGGGACAGGGGCAGCAACCCAGCATTTT. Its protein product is CASSGGTGAATQHF.

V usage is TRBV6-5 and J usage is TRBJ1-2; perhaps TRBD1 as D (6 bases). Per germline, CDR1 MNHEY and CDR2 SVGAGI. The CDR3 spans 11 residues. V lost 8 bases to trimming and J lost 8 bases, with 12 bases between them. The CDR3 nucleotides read TGTGCCAGCGGTACCGGGACAGGCTACACCTTC. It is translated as CASGTGTGYTF.

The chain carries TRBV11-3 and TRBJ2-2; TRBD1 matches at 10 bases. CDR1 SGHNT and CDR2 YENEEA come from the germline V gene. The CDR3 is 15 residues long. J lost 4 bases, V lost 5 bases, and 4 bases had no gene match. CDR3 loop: CASSRTGGGTGELFF. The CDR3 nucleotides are TGTGCCAGCAGCCGGACAGGGGGGGGCACCGGGGAGCTGTTTTTT.

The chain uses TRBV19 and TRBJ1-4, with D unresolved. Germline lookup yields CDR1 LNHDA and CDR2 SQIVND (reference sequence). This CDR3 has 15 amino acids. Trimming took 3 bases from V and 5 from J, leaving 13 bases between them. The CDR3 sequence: CASSMLSTNNEKLFF. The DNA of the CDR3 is TGTGCCAGTAGTATGCTTTCGACAAACAATGAAAAACTGTTTTTT.

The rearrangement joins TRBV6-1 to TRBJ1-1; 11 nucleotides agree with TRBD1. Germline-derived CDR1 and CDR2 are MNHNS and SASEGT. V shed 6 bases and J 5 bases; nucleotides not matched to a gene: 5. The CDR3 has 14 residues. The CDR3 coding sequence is TGTGCCAGCAGGTGGACAGGGGGCAAGACTGAAGCTTTCTTT. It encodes CASRWTGGKTEAFF.

The CDR3 spells CASSIRGAEDTQYF. Here the CDR3 DNA reads TGTGCCAGTAGTATCCGGGGGGCCGAAGATACGCAGTATTTT. The chain recombines TRBV19 with TRBJ2-3, with D perhaps matching TRBD2 (7 bases). The CDR3 runs 14 residues. V was shortened by 3 bases and J by 5 bases, with 12 bases between the two germline ends. Germline CDR1 is LNHDA and CDR2 is SQIVND (reference sequence).

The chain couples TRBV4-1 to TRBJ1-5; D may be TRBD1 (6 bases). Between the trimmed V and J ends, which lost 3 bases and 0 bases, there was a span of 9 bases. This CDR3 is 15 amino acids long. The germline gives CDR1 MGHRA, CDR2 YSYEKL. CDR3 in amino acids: CASSQDSYSNQPQHF. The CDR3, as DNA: TGCGCCAGCAGCCAGGACAGCTATAGCAATCAGCCCCAGCATTTT.

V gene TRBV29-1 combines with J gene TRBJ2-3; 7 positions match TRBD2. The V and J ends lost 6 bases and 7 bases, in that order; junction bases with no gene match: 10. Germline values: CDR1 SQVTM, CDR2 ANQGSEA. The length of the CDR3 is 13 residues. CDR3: CSVPWGGSNTQYF. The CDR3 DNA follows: TGCAGCGTCCCCTGGGGCGGGAGTAATACGCAGTATTTT.